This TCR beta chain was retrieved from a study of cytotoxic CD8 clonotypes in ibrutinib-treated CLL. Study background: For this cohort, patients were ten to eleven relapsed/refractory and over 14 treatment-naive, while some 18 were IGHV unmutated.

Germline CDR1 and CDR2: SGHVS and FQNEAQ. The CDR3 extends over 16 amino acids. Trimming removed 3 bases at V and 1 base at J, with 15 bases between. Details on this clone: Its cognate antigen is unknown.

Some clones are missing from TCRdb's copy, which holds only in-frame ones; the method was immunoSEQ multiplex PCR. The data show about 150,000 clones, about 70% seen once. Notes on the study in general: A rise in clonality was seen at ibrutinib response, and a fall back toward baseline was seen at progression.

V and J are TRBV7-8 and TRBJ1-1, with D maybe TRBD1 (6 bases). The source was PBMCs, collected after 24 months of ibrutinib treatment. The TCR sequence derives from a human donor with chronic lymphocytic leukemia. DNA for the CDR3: TGTGCCAGCAGCTTCGGGGGCAGGGCGGGGAACACTGAAGCTTTCTTT. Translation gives CASSFGGRAGNTEAFF.